This T cell receptor (beta chain) stems from a study of T-cell memory formation after mild COVID-19. This clonotype showed up just a few times. Antigen unknown. Points from the study as a whole: Clones shrinking between day 15 and 85 showed a balanced CD4/CD8 split, and those that grew later tilted toward CD4+. Cross-reactive memory apparently joined, as some responding clones appeared in pre-infection memory. The study found contracting CD4+ clones mainly in CM and EM and contracting CD8+ clones in EMRA.

The CDR3 is 14 amino acids. In germline, CDR1 is MNHEY, CDR2 SVGEGT. Trimming removed 6 bases from V and 2 bases from J, with 14 bases in between. Amplification by 5'RACE using constant-segment primers produced TCR alpha and TCR beta cDNA libraries that carried sample barcodes and UMIs. Each CDR3 protein is one row after TCRdb ran MiXCR on the 5' RACE reads. The table records 350,000 to 450,000 distinct CDR3 sequences, 20% to 25% of them present only once. This receptor was identified in an adult woman who had mild COVID-19 (a few samples of this study predate the infection). Cell type and time point are not known. Sequenced sample: PBMCs or a T cell subset sorted from them (not recorded which). The chain couples TRBV6-2 or TRBV6-3 to TRBJ2-7; no firm D call. The CDR3 loop reads CASSRPLRAYEQYF. The CDR3, as DNA: TGTGCCAGCAGCCGCCCCCTCCGGGCCTACGAGCAGTACTTC.